The source of this T cell receptor beta chain is a study of tumor-infiltrating lymphocytes in primary liver carcinoma (dated by TCRdb to about 2017). For the study in its entirety: Of the five patients, three men and two women aged 30 to 69 years, four had hepatocellular carcinoma and one had combined HCC and intrahepatic cholangiocarcinoma. Tumors of the five patients were stage T1-T3 N0M0 with maximum diameters of about 4.2 to 10 cm. Each sample produced roughly 3.5 to 7.13 million productive TCRbeta reads, and read depth showed no significant difference between tissue types. For each liver tumor, the study sampled five regions along with adjacent normal tissue and blood, and applied TCRbeta repertoire sequencing, expression microarrays and whole-exome sequencing. A total of 35 specimens from 5 patients underwent TCRbeta repertoire sequencing, comprising about 25 tumor regions, 5 adjacent noncancerous liver tissues and 5 peripheral blood samples. Reproducibility between technical replicate repertoires was high, with correlation coefficients above 0.95 and mean shared-clone rates near 0.89.

CDR3 length: 17 amino acids, cysteine to phenylalanine. Just CDR3 DNA is preserved here, 51 bases in frame from base 1. Based on the germline V gene (reference sequence), the CDR1 and CDR2 sequences are PRHDT and FYEKMQ. About this clonotype itself: The clone's antigen remains unknown. The junction departs from germline at one end; a sequencing error may be responsible.

Total RNA and DNA were co-extracted without cell sorting from 20-30 mg of bulk tissue using the AllPrep DNA/RNA mini kit. Between late 2015 and 2016, a few patients in China with histopathologically diagnosed primary liver carcinoma had surgical resection. At the time of sampling, the patients were treatment-naive and had chronic HBV infection. Pieces of fresh tumor and adjacent tissue were cut in half, with one half kept in RNAlater at -80 degrees C and the other half sent for histology. Study-wide conclusions, independent of this receptor: Compared with blood, tumors had a significantly larger share of the repertoire taken up by the top 250 clones (p = 0.039). Repertoire overlap was higher between tumor regions (mean roughly 35%) than tumor-adjacent (approximately 17%) or tumor-blood (roughly 14%) pairs, consistent with antigen-driven expansion. Only 4 or 5 patients were included in the study, and the authors note that the findings should be validated in a larger study. Only the TCR beta chain was sequenced, so true repertoire diversity is likely underestimated because unpaired alpha chains were not captured. Since the samples were bulk and unsorted, there was no way to compare CD4+ and CD8+ T cell repertoires.

TCRbeta-specific cDNA was reverse-transcribed from roughly 500 ng total RNA using a constant-region primer and ProtoScript II reverse transcriptase. TCRbeta libraries were built with three nested multiplex PCR rounds, a slightly modified ARM-PCR procedure. Each of the first two PCR rounds ran for around 11 cycles using multiplex TRBV1-TRBV30 forward primers together with a Cbeta reverse primer. Sample barcodes and Illumina adapters were added in a final 25-cycle PCR using Deep VentR polymerase. Amplicons of 200-500 bp were gel-purified with a QIAquick gel extraction kit before sequencing. An Illumina HiSeq 2500 was used to sequence the TCRbeta amplicons, generating 250-bp paired-end reads. In the original analysis: Quality trimming of reads was performed with Trimmomatic v0.33, and paired reads were merged with FLASH v1.2.11 so that full CDR3 sequences could be recovered. V, D and J germline segments were assigned to the rearranged TCRbeta sequences by MiGEC v1.2.1b. Clonotype statistics and Shannon-Wiener diversity indices were computed with VDJtools v1.0.0. Except for diversity analysis, only the 250 most abundant clonotypes of each sample were used in subsequent analyses to reduce sampling bias. The public reads were reanalyzed by TCRdb: fastp trimming at Q25, MiXCR alignment, in-frame beta chains only. Each entry is one CDR3 protein sequence, shown with its most common DNA and genes. The V and J calls reflect TCRdb's pipeline rather than the authors' work. The sample yields about 37,000 distinct CDR3 sequences; roughly 73% were counted once. The top ten constitute more than 35% of the sample.

Here the chain combines TRBV13 and TRBJ2-5; the D region possibly corresponds to TRBD2 (7 bases align). The sequence was obtained from a man aged 35 to 55 with primary liver carcinoma and hepatitis B virus infection. Input material: tumor-adjacent normal liver tissue. The CDR3 amino acid sequence is: CTSSLRGVGGSQETQYF. The DNA sequence reads TGTACCAGCAGCTTGAGGGGGGTGGGCGGGAGTCAAGAGACCCAGTACTTC. Supplemented by the reference TRBV13 and TRBJ2-5 proteins around the CDR3, the complete variable domain is AAGVIQSPRHLIKEKRETATLKCYPIPRHDTVYWYQQGPGQDPQFLISFYEKMQSDKGSIPDRFSAQQFSDYHSELNMSSLELGDSALYFCTSSLRGVGGSQETQYFGPGTRLLVL.